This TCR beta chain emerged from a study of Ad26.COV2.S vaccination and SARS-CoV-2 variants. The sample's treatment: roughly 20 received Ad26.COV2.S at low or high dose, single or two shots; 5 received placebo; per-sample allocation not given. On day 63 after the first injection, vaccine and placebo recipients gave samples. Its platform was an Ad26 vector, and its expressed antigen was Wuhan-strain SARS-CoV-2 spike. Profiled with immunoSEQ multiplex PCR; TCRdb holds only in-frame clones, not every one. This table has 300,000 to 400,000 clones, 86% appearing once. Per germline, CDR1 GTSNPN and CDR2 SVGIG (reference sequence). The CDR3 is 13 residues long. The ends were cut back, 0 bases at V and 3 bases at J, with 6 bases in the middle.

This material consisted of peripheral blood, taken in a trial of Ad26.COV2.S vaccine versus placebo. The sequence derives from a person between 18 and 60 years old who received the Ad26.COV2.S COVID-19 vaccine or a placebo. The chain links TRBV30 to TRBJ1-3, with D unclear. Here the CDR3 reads CAWSVTNGNTIYF. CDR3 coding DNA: TGTGCCTGGAGTGTAACCAATGGAAACACCATATATTTT. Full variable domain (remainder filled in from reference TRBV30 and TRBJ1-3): SQTIHQWPATLVQPVGSPLSLECTVEGTSNPNLYWYRQAAGRGLQLLFYSVGIGQISSEVPQNLSASRPQDRQFILSSKKLLLSDSGFYLCAWSVTNGNTIYFGEGSWLTVV.